What follows is one T cell receptor beta chain and its context. This clonotype turned up a few times. Its antigen is unknown. No base qualities exist here, and no much larger clone lies one base off it. Donors were around 37 systemically healthy Caucasian individuals from Russia aged roughly 6 to 95 years. Each donor gave 8 to 10 milliliters of peripheral blood, drawn into EDTA-treated Vacutainer tubes. PBMCs were isolated by Ficoll-Paque density-gradient centrifugation, with at least 6 million obtained per sample. Total RNA, at least 6 micrograms per sample, was extracted from PBMCs with Trizol reagent. The percentages of naive CD45RAhigh/CD27high T cells were determined by flow cytometry on a PBMC aliquot from every donor. Trimming removed 6 bases from V and 6 bases from J; the gene matches leave 8 bases unexplained. From its cysteine to its phenylalanine, the CDR3 spans 13 amino acids. The only DNA kept is the CDR3, 39 bases in frame from the first base. Via the germline V gene, CDR1 is SQVTM and CDR2 ANQGSEA.

To prepare the library, 5' RACE was applied. TCRdb names Illumina HiSeq 2500 as the instrument used. The second PCR ran for roughly 7 to 11 cycles and used a J-beta primer mix along with a sample-barcoded 5' primer. Each TCR beta cDNA molecule received a unique molecular identifier from a template-switch 5' adaptor carrying 12 random nucleotides. Each sample yielded at least 3 million CDR3-containing paired-end reads. First-strand cDNA was synthesized from all RNA with the Mint cDNA synthesis kit, primed by a TRBC-specific oligonucleotide. After uracil-DNA glycosylase treatment, a first 18-cycle PCR used universal primers M1SS and BC2_uni_R on all cDNA. For the original study's pipeline: For normalization, 1 million high-quality reads, each with a distinct molecular identifier, were randomly selected from each sample. Reads sharing molecular identifiers were discarded rather than binned into consensus sequences. MiTCR, set to a Q25 quality threshold and the strictest error-elimination algorithm, was used for CDR3 identification, clonotype clustering and error correction. A nonparametric unseen species model with Euler transformation was used to estimate a lower bound on total TCR beta diversity. TCRdb's own reprocessing of the public reads used fastp at Q25 and MiXCR and kept productive beta chains. When rows share a CDR3 protein, they turn into one entry using the most common DNA and genes. TCRdb's processing, not the authors', yielded these V and J calls. The sample has hundreds of thousands of distinct CDR3 sequences on record, about 54% of them singletons. 30% to 45% of the sample lies in the top ten.

This sample was included in a study of blood T cells in healthy people across ages (dated by TCRdb to the mid-2010s). Concerning the study at large: In model experiments, template switching captured about one uniquely barcoded TCR beta cDNA molecule for every two T cells. Four age groups were formed from the donors: young (average about 16 years), middle-aged (approximately 40), aged (about 62) and long-lived (about 80). Donors of different ages were randomly distributed across sequencing lanes to avoid experimental bias. For two donors (one aged 18 to 30 and one aged 80 or older), the study analyzed two additional independent replicas of 1 million unique cDNA reads from the same blood draw. To track age-related changes in TCR beta repertoire diversity, the study relied on deep sequencing normalized with unique cDNA molecular identifiers. The investigation overall reported the following: The long-lived group showed more naive CD4+ T cells, fewer expanded clones and increased TCR diversity than the aged group, suggesting age selection. Bulk unsorted PBMC profiling prevented conclusive comparison of naive and antigen-experienced compartments. As age increased, observed TCR beta diversity per million T cells dropped in a roughly linear way, and a significant reduction was already evident by age roughly 36. Estimates of total diversity from one million sequenced T cells were regarded as lower bounds and underestimates. The percentage of naive T cells measured by flow cytometry correlated strongly with observed TCR beta diversity. Donor CMV infection status was unknown, potentially confounding age-related changes in expanded clonotypes.

This receptor was obtained from a man aged 55-75 years in good health. The chain is encoded by TRBV29-1 joined to TRBJ2-1, with 7 bases aligning to TRBD1. The sequencing sample was made of blood. The nucleotide sequence is TGCAGCGTGGATATCGCAGGGGGCAATGAGCAGTTCTTC. The encoded protein is CSVDIAGGNEQFF.